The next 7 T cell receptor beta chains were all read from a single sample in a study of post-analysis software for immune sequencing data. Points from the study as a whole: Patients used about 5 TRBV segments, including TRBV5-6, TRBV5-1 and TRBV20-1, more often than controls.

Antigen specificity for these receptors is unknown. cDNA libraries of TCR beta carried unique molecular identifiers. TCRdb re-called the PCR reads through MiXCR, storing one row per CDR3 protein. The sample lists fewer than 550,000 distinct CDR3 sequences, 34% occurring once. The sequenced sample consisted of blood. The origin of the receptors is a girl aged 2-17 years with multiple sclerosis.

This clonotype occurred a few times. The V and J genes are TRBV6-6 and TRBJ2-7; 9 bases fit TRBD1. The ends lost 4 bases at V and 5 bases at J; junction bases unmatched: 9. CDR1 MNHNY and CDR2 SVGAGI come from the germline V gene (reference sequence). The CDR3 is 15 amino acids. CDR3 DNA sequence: TGTGCCAGCAGTTCCCCGGGACAGGGCCGGGACGAGCAGTACTTC. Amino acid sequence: CASSSPGQGRDEQYF.

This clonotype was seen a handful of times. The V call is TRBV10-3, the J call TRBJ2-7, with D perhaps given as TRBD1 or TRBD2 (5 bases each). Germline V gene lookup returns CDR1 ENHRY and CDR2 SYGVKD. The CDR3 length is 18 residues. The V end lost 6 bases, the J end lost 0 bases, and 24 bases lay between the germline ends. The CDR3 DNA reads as TGTGCCATCAGCGGATCTGCTTTGGGGACGCTAAGCTCCTACGAGCAGTACTTC. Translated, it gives CAISGSALGTLSSYEQYF.

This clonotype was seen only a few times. CDR3 nucleotides: TGTGCCTCCCAAGGGGTTGACACTATAAACTCCTACGAGCAGTACTTC. Protein sequence: CASQGVDTINSYEQYF. The chain is built from TRBV2 and TRBJ2-7, with a weak D call TRBD1 (5 bases). Per the germline V gene, CDR1 is SNHLY and CDR2 is FYNNEI. There are 16 residues in the CDR3. V lost 11 bases and J 0 bases, leaving 23 bases between the germline ends.

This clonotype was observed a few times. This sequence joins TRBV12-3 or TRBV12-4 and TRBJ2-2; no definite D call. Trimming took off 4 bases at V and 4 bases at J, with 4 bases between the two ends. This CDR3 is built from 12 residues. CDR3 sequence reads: CASSSLTGELFF. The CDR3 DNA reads TGTGCCAGCAGTTCCCTCACCGGGGAGCTGTTTTTT.

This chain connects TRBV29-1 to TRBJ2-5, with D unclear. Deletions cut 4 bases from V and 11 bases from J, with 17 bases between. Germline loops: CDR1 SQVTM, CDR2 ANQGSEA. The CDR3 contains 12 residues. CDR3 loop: CSVAGSSYGQYF. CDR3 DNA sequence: TGCAGCGTTGCTGGTAGCTCCTACGGGCAGTACTTC.

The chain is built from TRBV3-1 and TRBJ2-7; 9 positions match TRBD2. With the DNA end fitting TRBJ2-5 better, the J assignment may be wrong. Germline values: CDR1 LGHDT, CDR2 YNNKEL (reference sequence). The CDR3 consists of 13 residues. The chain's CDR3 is CASIAGVQETQYF. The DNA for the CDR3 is TGTGCCAGCATAGCGGGGGTGCAAGAGACCCAGTACTTC.

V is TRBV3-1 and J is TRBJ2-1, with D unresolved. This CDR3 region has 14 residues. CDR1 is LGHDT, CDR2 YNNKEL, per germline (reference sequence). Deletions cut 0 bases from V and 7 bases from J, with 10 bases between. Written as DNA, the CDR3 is TGTGCCAGCAGCCAAGAAGGGTCTGGAAATGAGCAGTTCTTC. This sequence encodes CASSQEGSGNEQFF.